A selection of T cell receptor beta chains follows, all from one sample in a study of cytomegalovirus exposure and HLA in healthy donors. Using immunoSEQ multiplex PCR, the repertoire was profiled, and TCRdb retains in-frame clones only, with some absent. The table has 150,000 to 200,000 clones, 75% to 90% seen once. The sequenced material came from PBMCs. The receptors here all came from a man aged 30 to 45 in good health and CMV-seronegative. Each CDR3 is given with its conserved first and last residue. A D gene is named only where the DNA matches it firmly. Expanded clones get a size class; other rows say once, few or many, or leave the size out.

TRBV27	TRBJ1-6	few	.	TGTGCCAGCAGTTTCCGGGAAGGCGATTCACCCCTCCACTTT	CASSFREGDSPLHF
TRBV6-5	TRBJ2-3	once	.	TGTGCCAGCAGTTACGTGGGAGCCCACAGAGATACGCAGTATTTT	CASSYVGAHRDTQYF
TRBV29-1	TRBJ2-1	.	.	TGCAGCGTACCCGTTGGGGGGATGGACAATGAGCAGTTCTTC	CSVPVGGMDNEQFF
TRBV6-6	TRBJ1-6	once	.	TGTGCCAGCAGTAGAACAGGGCTAGTGAATTCACCCCTCCACTTT	CASSRTGLVNSPLHF
TRBV9	TRBJ1-1	.	.	TGTGCCAGCAGCGTAGTCCCAGGAAACACTGAAGCTTTCTTT	CASSVVPGNTEAFF
TRBV30	TRBJ1-1	.	.	TGTGCCTGGAGTGTACTGAGTGAAGCTTTCTTT	CAWSVLSEAFF
TRBV9	TRBJ2-1	.	TRBD2	TGTGCCAGCAGCGCTCGACTAGCGGGAGAGGGTGAGCAGTTCTTC	CASSARLAGEGEQFF
TRBV7-2	TRBJ1-5	.	.	TGTGCCAGCAGGGCTTTCAATCAGCCCCAGCATTTT	CASRAFNQPQHF
TRBV11-1	TRBJ2-3	.	TRBD2	TGTGCCAGCAGCTCTCAGCGGGGAAGCACAGATACGCAGTATTTT	CASSSQRGSTDTQYF
TRBV27	TRBJ2-3	.	TRBD2	TGTGCCAGCAGTCCTCAAGCGGGAGGGGCAGATACGCAGTATTTT	CASSPQAGGADTQYF
TRBV30	TRBJ1-2	.	TRBD1	TGTGCCGGACAGGCCACCATCTATGGCTACACCTTC	CAGQATIYGYTF
TRBV27	TRBJ2-7	.	.	TGTGCCAGCAGTTCATGGGGGACTGCACTCATCGACGAGCAGTACTTC	CASSSWGTALIDEQYF
TRBV5-5	TRBJ1-4	.	TRBD1	TGTGCCAGCAGACAGGGGGGAGGTTCTAATGAAAAACTGTTTTTT	CASRQGGGSNEKLFF
TRBV19	TRBJ1-1	.	TRBD1	TGTGCCACCCGGACAGGGGGATACACTGAAGCTTTCTTT	CATRTGGYTEAFF
TRBV30	TRBJ1-2	.	.	TGTGCCTGGAGTGGCGGGGGGGGGTATGGCTACACCTTC	CAWSGGGGYGYTF
TRBV5-1	TRBJ2-2	.	TRBD1	TGCGCCAGCAGCTTTACGGTACAGGGGTTCGGCGGGGAGCTGTTTTTT	CASSFTVQGFGGELFF
TRBV11-2	TRBJ1-2	.	.	TGTGCCAGCAGCCCCACCGGAGGCGGCTACACCTTC	CASSPTGGGYTF
TRBV12-5	TRBJ2-1	.	TRBD2	TGTGCTAGTGGTTTCGCGGGAGGCCCAAGCGGTGAGCAGTTCTTC	CASGFAGGPSGEQFF
TRBV29-1	TRBJ1-1	.	.	TGCAGCGATGCAGGGAGGACTGAAGCTTTCTTT	CSDAGRTEAFF
TRBV6-1	TRBJ2-7	once	TRBD1	TGTGCCAGCAGTGTGGACAGGGGTGTCTCCTACGAGCAGTACTTC	CASSVDRGVSYEQYF
TRBV28	TRBJ2-7	few	TRBD2	TGTGCCAGCAGTTGGGGAGGGAACGAGCAGTACTTC	CASSWGGNEQYF
TRBV5-1	TRBJ2-7	.	TRBD2	TGCGCCAGCAGCTTCTCTCGGGGGGTATACGAGCAGTACTTC	CASSFSRGVYEQYF
TRBV5-6	TRBJ1-1	.	.	TGTGCCAGCAGCCCCCGGAGGAGAAGTTTTCCTGAAGCTTTCTTT	CASSPRRRSFPEAFF
TRBV11-2	TRBJ1-1	.	.	TGTGCCAGCAGCTTAGTGGCAGAAGCTTTCTTT	CASSLVAEAFF
TRBV7-2	TRBJ1-3	.	.	TGTGCCAGCAGCTTAAGTTTAGGGGCGGATGGAAACACCATATATTTT	CASSLSLGADGNTIYF
TRBV28	TRBJ1-2	.	TRBD1	TGTGCCATGTCCGGGACAGGGACGGAGGGCTACACCTTC	CAMSGTGTEGYTF
TRBV2	TRBJ2-1	.	TRBD2	TGTGCCAGCAGTGAAGTACCAAGACTAGCGGGCTACAATGAGCAGTTCTTC	CASSEVPRLAGYNEQFF
TRBV7-3	TRBJ2-3	.	.	TGTGCCAGCAGCTCTCTCGGTAGCACAGATACGCAGTATTTT	CASSSLGSTDTQYF
TRBV2	TRBJ1-5	.	.	TGTGCCAGCAGGTCCGATCAGCCCCAGCATTTT	CASRSDQPQHF
TRBV4-3	TRBJ2-7	.	TRBD1	TGCGCCAGCAGCCAACTGACCGGGACAGGGAACGAGCAGTACTTC	CASSQLTGTGNEQYF
TRBV10-3	TRBJ1-2	.	.	TGTGCCATCAGTGGGGCAGGGGCTAGTAGCTACACCTTC	CAISGAGASSYTF
TRBV7-2	TRBJ2-7	few	TRBD1	TGTGCCAGCAGCGCACCCGGGACAGACTCCTACGAGCAGTACTTC	CASSAPGTDSYEQYF
TRBV5-8	TRBJ1-5	.	.	TGTGCCAGCAGCCGCGATTATAGCAATCAGCCCCAGCATTTT	CASSRDYSNQPQHF
TRBV11-2	TRBJ1-2	.	TRBD1	TGTGCCAGCAGCTTCTCGGGACAGGGACGTATGAGTGGCTACACCTTC	CASSFSGQGRMSGYTF
TRBV11-2	TRBJ2-1	.	TRBD2	TGTGCCAGCAGCCCAATTAGGGAGGGCAATGAGCAGTTCTTC	CASSPIREGNEQFF
TRBV7-8	TRBJ2-3	.	TRBD2	TGTGCCAGCAGTAACGCGGGGAGGGGCTGGGATACGCAGTATTTT	CASSNAGRGWDTQYF
TRBV12-5	TRBJ2-1	.	.	TGTGCTAGTGGTTTGGGACAGCACAATGAGCAGTTCTTC	CASGLGQHNEQFF
TRBV7-2	TRBJ1-2	.	.	TGTGCCAGCAGCTTGAATAGCATCGCCTTC	CASSLNSIAF
TRBV7-3	TRBJ2-1	few	TRBD2	TGTGCCAGCAGCTTGAGCGGGGGCTCCTACAATGAGCAGTTCTTC	CASSLSGGSYNEQFF
TRBV6-1	TRBJ2-1	.	.	TGTGCCAGCAGCCCCCGTAGCTCCTACAATGAGCAGTTCTTC	CASSPRSSYNEQFF
TRBV5-1	TRBJ2-2	.	TRBD1	TGCGCCAGCAGCTTAGGGACAGGGCCGAACACCGGGGAGCTGTTTTTT	CASSLGTGPNTGELFF
TRBV5-4	TRBJ2-5	few	TRBD2	TGTGCCAGCAGCCCGGGAGGGGGGGCAGGGGAGACCCAGTACTTC	CASSPGGGAGETQYF
TRBV13	TRBJ2-1	.	TRBD2	TGTGCCAGCAGCTTAGGGGGAGGGTTCTCGGACAATGAGCAGTTCTTC	CASSLGGGFSDNEQFF
TRBV6-1	TRBJ1-4	.	.	TGTGCCAGCAGTGAATCTCCAGGGGCTAATGAAAAACTGTTTTTT	CASSESPGANEKLFF
TRBV5-4	TRBJ1-1	few	.	TGTGCCAGCAGCTTGGAAGTGCCAGGGGTCACTGAAGCTTTCTTT	CASSLEVPGVTEAFF
TRBV6-6	TRBJ2-7	few	TRBD1	TGTGCCAGCAGCCGTCTCCGGGGACAGGGGGCGGGGGAGCAGTACTTC	CASSRLRGQGAGEQYF
TRBV18	TRBJ2-1	.	TRBD2	TGTGCCAGCTCACCCGGACTAGCGGGAGTTTATAATGAGCAGTTCTTC	CASSPGLAGVYNEQFF
TRBV2	TRBJ2-7	once	TRBD1	TGTGCCAGCAAGCCCCTCCTCGAAGGGGACAGGGGGTTCACTTCTTCCTACGAGCAGTACTTC	CASKPLLEGDRGFTSSYEQYF
TRBV9	TRBJ2-5	.	TRBD2	TGTGCCAGCAGCGGAGCCCCGGGGAGGGGAAGCTTTAATCAAGAGACCCAGTACTTC	CASSGAPGRGSFNQETQYF
TRBV28	TRBJ2-3	.	TRBD2	TGTGCCAGCAGTCCGGGGTTGGGACTAGCCTCTTATGTGTCAGATACGCAGTATTTT	CASSPGLGLASYVSDTQYF
TRBV5-6	TRBJ1-1	.	.	TGTGCCAGCAGCTCAGGCAGACGCACTGAAGCTTTCTTT	CASSSGRRTEAFF
TRBV5-1	TRBJ2-7	.	TRBD1	TGCGCCAGCAGCGCAGACAGGGGTTACGAGCAGTACTTC	CASSADRGYEQYF
TRBV9	TRBJ2-7	few	.	TGTGCCAGCAGCGGAGACAGCTACGAGCAGTACTTC	CASSGDSYEQYF
TRBV6-1	TRBJ1-5	.	.	TGTGCCAGCACTTTTGGGGGCTATAGCAATCAGCCCCAGCATTTT	CASTFGGYSNQPQHF